The 17 T cell receptor beta chains listed next were all sequenced from one sample in a study of blood T cell repertoires in COVID-19. Only in-frame clones appear in the TCRdb table, and some are missing; sequencing was by immunoSEQ multiplex PCR. The repertoire holds about 88,000 clones, with around nine tenths as singletons. Material: peripheral blood. The receptor source for this set is a man between 60 and 70 years old with acute or convalescent COVID-19.

V is TRBV11-3 and J is TRBJ2-1, with 8 bases that match TRBD2. After removal of 4 bases from V and 7 bases from J, the junction contained 12 bases not matched to a gene. The CDR3 is 16 residues long. Germline V gives CDR1 SGHNT, CDR2 YENEEA. For the CDR3, the DNA is TGTGCCAGCAGCTCCGGTGATACGGGAGGGCAGAATGAGCAGTTCTTC. Translated: CASSSGDTGGQNEQFF. The variable domain in full, completed from reference TRBV11-3 and TRBJ2-1, reads EAGVVQSPRYKIIEKKQPVAFWCNPISGHNTLYWYLQNLGQGPELLIRYENEEAVDDSQLPKDRFSAERLKGVDSTLKIQPAELGDSAVYLCASSSGDTGGQNEQFFGPGTRLTVL.

The chain joins TRBV28 to TRBJ2-1; TRBD1 matches 7 bases. This CDR3 has 13 amino acids. Germline V gene lookup returns CDR1 MDHEN and CDR2 SYDVKM. V lost 1 base to trimming and J lost 7 bases; unmatched junction nucleotides: 1. This chain's CDR3 is CASSLLQGNEQFF. CDR3 DNA sequence: TGTGCCAGCAGTTTATTACAGGGGAATGAGCAGTTCTTC.

The rearrangement joins TRBV2 to TRBJ2-7, with D tentatively TRBD1 (5 bases). From germline, CDR1 is SNHLY and CDR2 FYNNEI. With 7 bases removed from V and 4 bases from J, the gap between germline ends came to 14 bases. There are 13 residues in the CDR3. The CDR3 sequence: CASTGDQGYEQYF. Written as DNA, the CDR3 is TGTGCCAGCACGGGCGACCAGGGTTACGAGCAGTACTTC.

The rearrangement joins TRBV5-1 to TRBJ1-1, with D possibly TRBD1 on 6 matching bases. The CDR3 runs to 16 residues. With 0 bases removed from V and 4 bases from J, the gap between germline ends came to 16 bases. Germline CDR1 and CDR2: SGHRS and YFSETQ. The CDR3 protein is CASSLDNRAASTEAFF. CDR3 in DNA: TGCGCCAGCAGCTTGGATAACAGGGCAGCGAGCACTGAAGCTTTCTTT.

The chain combines TRBV11-2 with TRBJ2-3, with a possible D match to TRBD1 (6 bases). The length of the CDR3 is 16 residues. V was trimmed by 3 bases and J by 3 bases, leaving 16 bases between them. The V gene's germline CDR1 is SGHAT and CDR2 FQNNGV. The CDR3, as DNA: TGTGCCAGCAGCTTGCGACGCCGGGACACTACAGATACGCAGTATTTT. Its translation is CASSLRRRDTTDTQYF.

This sequence joins TRBV4-1 and TRBJ1-5, with 9 bases identical to TRBD1. The V segment lost 3 bases and the J segment 7 bases; nucleotides outside the gene matches: 4. This CDR3 region has 14 residues. CDR1 is MGHRA and CDR2 is YSYEKL in the germline V gene. In DNA form, the CDR3 reads TGCGCCAGCAGCCATGGGACAGGGAGCCAGCCCCAGCATTTT. Protein: CASSHGTGSQPQHF.

The rearrangement joins TRBV25-1 to TRBJ2-1; D may be TRBD2 (6 bases). The germline V gene has CDR1 MGHDK and CDR2 SYGVNS. The CDR3 runs to 16 residues. Trimming removed 3 bases from V and 0 bases from J, with 12 bases in between. The CDR3 sequence: CASSDPGGPSYNEQFF. Here the CDR3 DNA reads TGTGCCAGCAGTGACCCCGGGGGTCCCTCCTACAATGAGCAGTTCTTC.

V and J are TRBV6-5 and TRBJ2-1; TRBD1 matches 8 bases. This CDR3 region has 15 residues. CDR1 and CDR2 (germline): MNHEY, SVGAGI. V shed 8 bases and J 6 bases; nucleotides not matched to a gene: 12. CDR3 sequence: CASGPGTGLLNEQFF. CDR3 DNA: TGTGCCAGCGGCCCCGGGACAGGCCTACTCAATGAGCAGTTCTTC.

The V call is TRBV3-1 (or the pseudogene TRBV3-2), the J call TRBJ2-6; unclear D gene. The CDR3 runs 16 residues. Trimming removed 0 bases from V and 0 bases from J, with 6 bases in between. CDR1 and CDR2 (germline): LGHDT, YNNKEL (reference sequence). The DNA for the CDR3 is TGTGCCAGCAGCCAAGATGGGCGCTCTGGGGCCAACGTCCTGACTTTC. Translation gives CASSQDGRSGANVLTF.

The rearrangement joins TRBV7-8 to TRBJ2-7, with TRBD2 matching over 8 bases. V gave up 5 bases and J gave up 1 base; unmatched junction bases: 13. The CDR3 is made up of 17 amino acids. Germline loops: CDR1 SGHVS, CDR2 FQNEAQ. The CDR3 region has the DNA TGTGCCAGCAGCCCGAGCGGACTAGCTTCTTTTTCCTACGAGCAGTACTTC. Its protein is CASSPSGLASFSYEQYF.

This clone was counted only a few times. The rearrangement joins TRBV19 to TRBJ2-2; TRBD1 matches 10 bases. The CDR3 has 15 amino acids. The V gene end was trimmed by 6 bases and the J gene end by 6 bases; junction bases not matched to a gene: 7. Germline CDR1 reads LNHDA; CDR2 reads SQIVND (reference sequence). The DNA for the CDR3 is TGTGCCAGTAGGACAGGGGGCGCGAGGGCCGGGGAGCTGTTTTTT. Protein product: CASRTGGARAGELFF. The entire variable domain, with the rest obtained from reference TRBV19 and TRBJ2-2, is as follows: DGGITQSPKYLFRKEGQNVTLSCEQNLNHDAMYWYRQDPGQGLRLIYYSQIVNDFQKGDIAEGYSVSREKKESFPLTVTSAQKNPTAFYLCASRTGGARAGELFFGEGSRLTVL.

The chain carries TRBV10-3 and TRBJ1-2; tentative D call: TRBD1 (5 bases). With 0 bases removed from V and 2 bases from J, the gap between germline ends came to 13 bases. This CDR3 is 16 amino acids long. CDR1 and CDR2 from the germline V gene are ENHRY and SYGVKD. CDR3 residues: CAISESITGWNYGYTF. The CDR3 DNA reads as TGTGCCATCAGTGAGTCAATCACAGGATGGAACTATGGCTACACCTTC.

The CDR3 loop reads CASSFGGDRGYEQYF. The CDR3 DNA reads TGTGCCAGCAGCTTTGGGGGGGACAGGGGGTACGAGCAGTACTTC. The chain recombines TRBV13 with TRBJ2-7, with TRBD1 matching 11 bases. Unmatched junction bases numbered 5, after V lost 3 bases and J lost 4 bases. The CDR3 has 15 residues. Per the germline V gene, CDR1 is PRHDT and CDR2 is FYEKMQ (reference sequence).

This chain uses TRBV14 with TRBJ1-3; D is undetermined. This CDR3 region has 16 residues. The V gene's germline CDR1 is SGHDN and CDR2 FVKESK. V lost 2 bases and J lost 4, with 15 bases in between. CDR3 DNA: TGTGCCAGCAGCCAACACGGACTCCCTGGAGGAAACACCATATATTTT. It translates to CASSQHGLPGGNTIYF.

CDR3 coding DNA: TGTGCCAGCAGTTTTCGGGTAGGCTCCTACAATGAGCAGTTCTTC. It specifies CASSFRVGSYNEQFF. The chain is built from TRBV28 and TRBJ2-1; D call uncertain. The CDR3 totals 15 residues. V lost 3 bases, J lost 0 bases, and 9 bases lay in between. The germline CDR1 and CDR2 sequences are MDHEN and SYDVKM.

The chain carries TRBV5-5 and TRBJ1-1, with D possibly TRBD1 on 6 matching bases. The CDR3 sequence is 14 residues long. CDR1 is SGHKS and CDR2 is YYEKEE in the germline V gene (reference sequence). Deletions cut 5 bases from V and 3 bases from J, with 14 bases between. As DNA, the CDR3 is TGTGCCAGCAGATCGAACAGGGTATACACTGAAGCTTTCTTT. Residues: CASRSNRVYTEAFF.

The V gene is TRBV30, the J gene TRBJ2-3, with D unresolved. The CDR3 is 13 residues long. V lost 5 bases to trimming and J lost 2 bases, with 11 bases between them. Per germline, CDR1 GTSNPN and CDR2 SVGIG (reference sequence). DNA for the CDR3: TGTGCCTGGTGCAGATCCTTCACAGATACGCAGTATTTT. This sequence encodes CAWCRSFTDTQYF.